Below are 10 T cell receptor beta chains sequenced from a single sample in a study of T cell responses to AZD1222 COVID-19 vaccine. Sequencing was performed with immunoSEQ multiplex PCR; in TCRdb, only in-frame clones are kept and a portion is missing. The sample has over 100,000 clones, approximately 91% seen once. Sequences were derived from peripheral blood, sampled 28 days after the second AZD1222 dose. The receptor set was obtained from an adult who received the AZD1222 COVID-19 vaccine.

The chain is built from TRBV6-5 and TRBJ2-3; D is tentatively TRBD1 or TRBD2 (5 bases each). Germline V gene lookup returns CDR1 MNHEY and CDR2 SVGAGI. The CDR3 length is 13 residues. V was pared by 8 bases and J by 2 bases, with 11 bases between. The CDR3 DNA reads as TGTGCCAGCCTCTCGGGGCCCACAGATACGCAGTATTTT. This codes for CASLSGPTDTQYF.

The gene calls are TRBV5-1 and TRBJ1-6; tentative D call: TRBD1 (6 bases). The V end lost 2 bases, the J end lost 7 bases, and 13 bases lay between the germline ends. CDR1 is SGHRS, CDR2 YFSETQ, per germline. This CDR3 comprises 15 residues. The CDR3 bases are TGCGCCAGCAGCTTCGTTGGGGGCCGGAATTCACCCCTCCACTTT. Translated, it gives CASSFVGGRNSPLHF.

This chain connects TRBV4-2 to TRBJ2-2; TRBD2 agrees at 12 bases. The V gene's germline CDR1 is LGHNA and CDR2 YNFKEQ. Trimming at V came to 2 bases and at J to 0 bases, leaving 1 base not matched to a gene. The CDR3 has 17 residues. The chain's CDR3 is CASSQLAGGPNTGELFF. The CDR3 nucleotides read TGTGCCAGCAGCCAACTAGCGGGAGGGCCGAACACCGGGGAGCTGTTTTTT.

This chain connects TRBV6-2 or TRBV6-3 to TRBJ2-7; 7 bases are shared with TRBD1. This CDR3 spans 15 amino acids. Germline-derived CDR1 and CDR2 are MNHEY and SVGEGT. Trimming removed 5 bases from V and 6 bases from J; junction bases left unmatched: 13. CDR3 loop: CASSVRQGSPLEQYF. The CDR3, as DNA: TGTGCCAGCAGTGTGCGACAGGGCAGTCCTCTCGAGCAGTACTTC.

The chain couples TRBV27 to TRBJ2-3, with 7 bases that match TRBD2. The CDR3 covers 14 residues. Germline-derived CDR1 and CDR2 are MNHEY and SMNVEV (reference sequence). Unmatched junction bases numbered 6, after V lost 7 bases and J lost 2 bases. The CDR3 sequence is CASTPSGVTDTQYF. The CDR3, as DNA: TGTGCCAGCACCCCCAGCGGGGTCACAGATACGCAGTATTTT.

This clone was seen a single time. The J gene is TRBJ2-7, the V gene TRBV5-1; D gene unclear. The CDR3 is 14 amino acids. The germline gives CDR1 SGHRS, CDR2 YFSETQ. V lost 2 bases and J lost 3, with 12 bases in between. In DNA form, the CDR3 reads TGCGCCAGCAGCTTTCTGGCGGCTGACTACGAGCAGTACTTC. Protein sequence: CASSFLAADYEQYF.

The chain couples TRBV21-1 to TRBJ2-7; the D call TRBD1 from the table was never checked on the DNA. TRBV21-1 is annotated as a pseudogene. The CDR3 contains 18 residues. The CDR3 loop is CASSRGQGMSGSHYEQYF. Here the CDR3 DNA reads TGTGCCAGCAGCAGAGGACAGGGGATGAGCGGGAGCCACTACGAGCAGTACTTC.

This clone has a single count. This rearrangement joins TRBV29-1 to TRBJ2-4; D is possibly TRBD1 (6 bases). The CDR3 sequence is 15 residues long. Between the trimmed V and J ends, which lost 0 bases and 6 bases, there was a span of 15 bases. CDR1 and CDR2 from the germline V gene are SQVTM and ANQGSEA. This CDR3 reads CSVEEWAGVGNIQYF. Here the CDR3 DNA reads TGCAGCGTTGAAGAGTGGGCAGGGGTAGGAAACATTCAGTACTTC.

The V call is TRBV19, the J call TRBJ1-1, with D possibly matching TRBD1 (5 bases). Trimming left V 4 bases short and J 2 bases short, with 11 bases between. The germline gives CDR1 LNHDA, CDR2 SQIVND (reference sequence). The CDR3 has 14 residues. The CDR3 loop is CASSKAGTNTEAFF. The CDR3 region has the DNA TGTGCCAGTAGTAAGGCGGGGACCAACACTGAAGCTTTCTTT.

In this sample, this clone turned up a few times. The chain uses TRBV4-1 and TRBJ1-6, with D maybe TRBD1 (5 bases). With 0 bases removed from V and 7 bases from J, the gap between germline ends came to 10 bases. CDR3 length equals 15 residues. From germline, CDR1 is MGHRA and CDR2 YSYEKL. This chain's CDR3 is CASSQEWGGNSPLHF. In DNA form, the CDR3 reads TGCGCCAGCAGCCAAGAGTGGGGCGGGAATTCACCCCTCCACTTT.